This T cell receptor beta chain was obtained from a study of OX40 agonist ivuxolimab in advanced cancers. Background on the whole study: Ivuxolimab was an agonistic, fully human IgG2 monoclonal antibody directed against OX40 (CD134), a costimulatory receptor. The paper covers the monotherapy dose-escalation part of the phase I ivuxolimab trial, which included N of about 50 patients. Intravenous ivuxolimab was administered to patients every 2 weeks at six dose levels: 0.01, 0.1, 0.3, 1.5, 3 and 10 mg/kg. Of the 50 or so patients in dose escalation, about 20 had hepatocellular carcinoma, around 15 had melanoma, 9 had renal cell carcinoma and 9 had head and neck cancer. A male proportion of 82.7% and a mean age of 60 years, ranging from about 23 to 90, were recorded for the dose-escalation cohort. Prior anti-PD-1, anti-PD-L1 or anti-CTLA-4 therapy was permitted, and checkpoint inhibitors had been received by about 44% of dose-escalation patients. Partial responses occurred in three dose-escalation patients, of whom one had hepatocellular carcinoma and two had cutaneous melanoma. The purpose of peripheral TCRbeta sequencing was to test whether ivuxolimab changed TCR sequence diversity and led to clonal T-cell expansion.

Results and caveats for the whole study, not just this receptor: In partial responders in the 0.1-3.0 mg/kg groups, normalized peripheral clonal expansion was found to be among the lowest, especially among CD8+ T cells. Low levels of normalized T-cell clonal expansion were also shown by some nonresponding patients. The antigen specificity of the clonally expanded peripheral T cells was not determined. On average, CD8+ T cells showed more expanded clones than CD4+ T cells after ivuxolimab. At doses of 0.1 to 3.0 mg/kg, clonal expansion of both CD4+ and CD8+ blood T cells was observed from baseline to week 6.

To sequence the TCRbeta CDR3 region, genomic DNA was isolated from the sorted cells. The immunoSEQ Assay was used to sequence the TCRbeta CDR3 regions. Not all clones reach the TCRdb copy of this immuneACCESS table, which keeps in-frame sequences only. Checked studies attribute under half of the gap to unresolved V genes and leave the rest unexplained. In this sample the table shows some 57,000 clones, about nine tenths of which occur a single time. Together, the top ten hold roughly 4.4% of the sample. This clone came up once. No antigen is known for it. No much larger clone exists at a distance of one base, and base qualities are not known. Patients with a history of autoimmune disease or receiving systemic immunosuppression were excluded from the trial. Peripheral blood for TCR sequencing was drawn from every dose cohort at baseline, at cycle 4 day 1 and at cycle 7 day 1. Samples came from an open-label, multicenter, first-in-human phase I dose-escalation trial of ivuxolimab. Adults with locally advanced or metastatic head and neck squamous cell, hepatocellular, melanoma or renal cell carcinoma were enrolled in the trial. Before TCR sequencing, CD4+ and CD8+ T cells were separately sorted from peripheral blood.

There are 17 amino acids in the CDR3, from cysteine to phenylalanine inclusive. The only DNA kept is the CDR3, 51 bases in frame from the first base. CDR1 and CDR2 are drawn from the germline V gene (reference sequence): LNHDA, SQIVND. Unmatched junction bases come to 12, with V trimmed by 5 bases and J by 4 bases. Recombination linked TRBV19 to TRBJ2-1; a stretch of 9 junction bases matches TRBD2. The sample consisted of CD4+ or CD8+ T cells sorted from blood, taken in a trial of the OX40 agonist ivuxolimab. This TCR came from an adult with an advanced solid tumor such as melanoma, head and neck, liver or kidney cancer. The DNA sequence is TGTGCCAGTAGTGGCGGCCCTCTAGCGGGATCTTACAATGAGCAGTTCTTC. This codes for CASSGGPLAGSYNEQFF. Joined to the reference TRBV19 and TRBJ2-1 proteins, this CDR3 gives the full variable domain: DGGITQSPKYLFRKEGQNVTLSCEQNLNHDAMYWYRQDPGQGLRLIYYSQIVNDFQKGDIAEGYSVSREKKESFPLTVTSAQKNPTAFYLCASSGGPLAGSYNEQFFGPGTRLTVL.